The 15 T cell receptor beta chains given below trace back to one sample, sequenced in a study of beta chain features in type 1 diabetes. The investigators reverse transcribed all of the isolated RNA, so they sequenced expressed TCRB transcripts. The method was immunoSEQ multiplex PCR; TCRdb's version includes in-frame clones alone and lacks a portion of them. The sample lists fewer than 900,000 clones; roughly a sixth were seen once. The sample consisted of naive CD4+ T cells from blood. The receptor source for this set is a young woman in good health.

This clone has more than one count but fewer than ten. The genes are TRBV19 and TRBJ2-1; D might be TRBD2 (5 bases). Germline loops: CDR1 LNHDA, CDR2 SQIVND (reference sequence). Between the trimmed V and J ends, which lost 7 bases and 7 bases, there was a span of 14 bases. This CDR3 has 13 amino acids. This chain's CDR3 is CASMRVEQNEQFF. The CDR3 region has the DNA TGTGCCAGTATGCGGGTTGAACAGAATGAGCAGTTCTTC.

In this sample, this clone turned up a few times. V gene TRBV7-3 combines with J gene TRBJ2-1, with 12 nucleotides matching TRBD2. This CDR3 spans 16 amino acids. Germline V lookup: CDR1 SGHTA, CDR2 FQGTGA. Unmatched junction bases numbered 5, after V lost 6 bases and J lost 2 bases. The chain's CDR3 is CASSRTSGMTYNEQFF. CDR3 coding DNA: TGTGCCAGCAGTCGGACTAGCGGGATGACCTACAATGAGCAGTTCTTC.

The chain has TRBV27 and TRBJ2-3; D uncertain. The CDR3 is 14 amino acids. CDR1 MNHEY and CDR2 SMNVEV come from the germline V gene (reference sequence). Trimming removed 0 bases from V and 4 bases from J, with 8 bases in between. This CDR3 is CASSLSILADTQYF. For the CDR3, the DNA is TGTGCCAGCAGTTTATCGATCTTAGCAGATACGCAGTATTTT.

The chain uses TRBV5-6 and TRBJ2-3; weak D call: TRBD1 (5 bases). The length of the CDR3 is 14 residues. V dropped 3 bases and J dropped 4 bases, with 12 bases sitting between them. Germline V lookup: CDR1 SGHDT, CDR2 YYEEEE. CDR3 in amino acids: CASSYGHFADTQYF. The DNA of the CDR3 is TGTGCCAGCAGCTACGGACATTTTGCAGATACGCAGTATTTT.

The chain links TRBV7-2 to TRBJ2-4, with D perhaps TRBD2 (5 bases). V was pared by 6 bases and J by 0 bases, with 18 bases between. CDR1 is SGHTA, CDR2 FQGNSA, per germline. CDR3 length: 17 residues. Here the CDR3 reads CASSPHITAEAKNIQYF. The DNA of the CDR3 is TGTGCCAGCAGTCCGCATATTACAGCGGAAGCCAAAAACATTCAGTACTTC. The full variable domain, in which reference TRBV7-2 and TRBJ2-4 provide the parts outside the CDR3, is GAGVSQSPSNKVTEKGKDVELRCDPISGHTALYWYRQSLGQGLEFLIYFQGNSAPDKSGLPSDRFSAERTGGSVSTLTIQRTQQEDSAVYLCASSPHITAEAKNIQYFGAGTRLSVL.

This clone appeared a few times. The V gene is TRBV4-3, the J gene TRBJ2-7, with TRBD1 identical over 7 bases. V shed 1 base, J shed 3 bases, and the junction held 6 bases outside the gene matches. Germline V lookup: CDR1 LGHNA, CDR2 YSLEER. The CDR3 has 15 amino acids. The CDR3 DNA is TGCGCCAGCAGCCAAGTTTGGGACAGAGTCTACGAGCAGTACTTC. Its translation: CASSQVWDRVYEQYF.

In this sample, this clone turned up a few times. The chain employs TRBV19 and TRBJ2-7; D assignment may be TRBD1 or TRBD2 (5 bases each). The germline gives CDR1 LNHDA, CDR2 SQIVND (reference sequence). Between the trimmed V and J ends, which lost 5 bases and 2 bases, there was a span of 13 bases. There are 14 residues in the CDR3. DNA for the CDR3: TGTGCCAGTAGTCCCCGGGACGGACCCTACGAGCAGTACTTC. This encodes CASSPRDGPYEQYF.

A few counts support this clone. The chain couples TRBV6-1 to TRBJ2-7; TRBD1 agrees at 9 bases. The ends lost 10 bases at V and 3 bases at J; junction bases unmatched: 7. CDR1 is MNHNS and CDR2 is SASEGT in the germline V gene. CDR3 size: 13 residues. This chain's CDR3 is CATERTGVYEQYF. In DNA form, the CDR3 reads TGTGCCACCGAGAGGACAGGGGTCTACGAGCAGTACTTC.

This chain joins TRBV6-5 and TRBJ2-3; 9 bases agree with TRBD2. Germline assignment: CDR1 MNHEY and CDR2 SVGAGI. The CDR3 runs to 15 residues. V lost 4 bases to trimming and J lost 3 bases; unmatched junction nucleotides: 5. The chain's CDR3 is CASSFSGSRTDTQYF. In nucleotides, the CDR3 is TGTGCCAGCAGTTTTAGCGGGAGTAGGACAGATACGCAGTATTTT.

This clone appeared a few times. The V and J genes are TRBV11-2 and TRBJ2-7; 7 bases agree with TRBD2. This CDR3 region has 15 residues. V was pared by 0 bases and J by 2 bases, with 4 bases of the junction left unmatched. Germline CDR1 reads SGHAT; CDR2 reads FQNNGV. As DNA, the CDR3 is TGTGCCAGCAGCTTAGAGGGGGGGACCACCTACGAGCAGTACTTC. Its protein is CASSLEGGTTYEQYF.

V and J are TRBV4-1 and TRBJ2-4; D is undetermined. There are 16 residues in the CDR3. V was trimmed by 1 base and J by 8 bases, leaving 18 bases between them. CDR1 and CDR2 (germline): MGHRA, YSYEKL. For the CDR3, the DNA is TGCGCCAGCAGCCAAGGATCAAAGGCCCACAAGGACATTCAGTACTTC. Residues: CASSQGSKAHKDIQYF.

V is TRBV23-1 and J is TRBJ2-7; D is possibly TRBD1 or TRBD2 (5 bases each). TRBV23-1 falls under the ORF class, with uncertain function. The CDR3 contains 15 residues. V was cut by 4 bases and J by 0 bases, with 13 bases left in between. Here the CDR3 reads CASSPVPGHSYEQYF. The CDR3 DNA reads TGCGCCAGCAGTCCCGTCCCGGGGCACTCCTACGAGCAGTACTTC.

This sequence joins TRBV5-1 and TRBJ2-3, with D hard to call. Trimming removed 5 bases from V and 2 bases from J, with 12 bases in between. The CDR3 contains 14 residues. Germline V gene data show CDR1 as SGHRS and CDR2 as YFSETQ. The CDR3 DNA sequence: TGCGCCAGCAGTGTTATAGATAACACAGATACGCAGTATTTT. Translation: CASSVIDNTDTQYF.

In regard to this clone: This sample also contains other DNA sequences that code for the same CDR3. This chain uses TRBV18 with TRBJ2-5, with D tentatively TRBD1 (6 bases). CDR3 size: 13 residues. Looked up from germline, CDR1 is KGHSH and CDR2 is LQKENI. V was cut by 2 bases and J by 5 bases, with 9 bases left in between. CDR3 sequence: CASSPAGVETQYF. The DNA of the CDR3 is TGTGCCAGCTCACCAGCAGGGGTTGAGACCCAGTACTTC.

This clone occurred a few times. The rearrangement joins TRBV11-2 to TRBJ2-2; D is undetermined. Trimming cost V 3 bases and J 4 bases, with 9 bases left between them. This CDR3 spans 14 amino acids. Per germline, CDR1 SGHAT and CDR2 FQNNGV. CDR3 protein: CASSFDRGTGELFF. For the CDR3, the DNA is TGTGCCAGCAGCTTTGACCGAGGCACCGGGGAGCTGTTTTTT. The full variable domain, completed using reference TRBV11-2 and TRBJ2-2, is EAGVAQSPRYKIIEKRQSVAFWCNPISGHATLYWYQQILGQGPKLLIQFQNNGVVDDSQLPKDRFSAERLKGVDSTLKIQPAKLEDSAVYLCASSFDRGTGELFFGEGSRLTVL.